The 32 T cell receptor beta chains reported below all come from one sample, sequenced in a study of cytomegalovirus exposure and HLA in healthy donors (dated by TCRdb to about 2017). The library was made by the immunoSEQ multiplex PCR assay. For the multiplex PCR, a mixture combining 60 forward primers for TCR Vbeta segments and 13 reverse primers for TCR Jbeta segments was used. The clones in this table, taken by TCRdb from immuneACCESS, are in-frame only. Not every clone is retained; where verified, under half of the shortfall comes from an unresolved V gene, and the cause of the rest is unknown. The sample table holds about 130,000 clones, of which 85% to 90% were seen once. The top ten clonotypes cover under 8.5% of the sample. Sequenced sample: PBMCs. The source of these receptors is a woman aged 25-40 years in good health and CMV-seropositive.

This chain uses TRBV28 with TRBJ1-2; TRBD1 matches 7 bases. Germline values: CDR1 MDHEN, CDR2 SYDVKM. The CDR3 extends over 15 amino acids. Unmatched junction bases numbered 14, after V lost 5 bases and J lost 8 bases. For the CDR3, the DNA is TGTGCCAGCAGTCTGGGGAGTAGACAGGGTGAAGGCTACACCTTC. It is translated as CASSLGSRQGEGYTF.

This chain uses TRBV5-1 with TRBJ2-2; TRBD1 agrees at 7 bases. The CDR3 has 15 amino acids. V shed 0 bases, J shed 9 bases, and the junction held 8 bases outside the gene matches. Germline V gene data show CDR1 as SGHRS and CDR2 as YFSETQ. DNA for the CDR3: TGCGCCAGCAGCTTGGCAGACAGGGTTTCCCGGGAGCTGTTTTTT. Its protein is CASSLADRVSRELFF.

The CDR3 loop is CASKRNSNTEAFF. The CDR3 DNA sequence: TGCGCCAGCAAAAGAAACAGCAACACTGAAGCTTTCTTT. The chain uses TRBV10-1 and TRBJ1-1; D is unclear. The germline gives CDR1 WNHNN, CDR2 SYGVQD (reference sequence). There are 13 residues in the CDR3. Trimming shortened V by 7 bases and J by 2 bases, and 11 bases separated the two germline ends.

This chain connects TRBV5-4 to TRBJ2-7; D gene ambiguous. This CDR3 is built from 11 residues. The germline V gene has CDR1 SGHNT and CDR2 YYREEE (reference sequence). With 4 bases removed from V and 4 bases from J, the gap between germline ends came to 6 bases. Here the CDR3 DNA reads TGTGCCAGCAGCAACTTATACGAGCAGTACTTC. Its protein is CASSNLYEQYF.

The chain links TRBV5-4 to TRBJ1-5; D uncertain. The V end was cut by 2 bases, the J end by 4 bases, with 7 bases between. CDR3 length: 13 residues. Germline-derived CDR1 and CDR2 are SGHNT and YYREEE (reference sequence). CDR3: CASSFGGNQPQHF. The CDR3 nucleotides are TGTGCCAGCAGCTTCGGCGGTAATCAGCCCCAGCATTTT.

This chain links TRBV2 with TRBJ1-4, with TRBD1 matching 9 bases. Germline CDR1 and CDR2: SNHLY and FYNNEI. The CDR3 is 15 residues long. V trimming: 7 bases; J trimming: 6 bases; junction bases outside the gene matches: 9. The CDR3: CASTRQGVPDEKLFF. The CDR3 DNA is TGTGCCAGCACCCGACAGGGGGTACCCGATGAAAAACTGTTTTTT.

V gene TRBV5-1 combines with J gene TRBJ1-1; D is unclear. Germline values: CDR1 SGHRS, CDR2 YFSETQ. Trimming shortened V by 4 bases and J by 1 base, and 8 bases separated the two germline ends. The CDR3 covers 13 residues. The CDR3 protein is CASSVQENTEAFF. The CDR3, as DNA: TGCGCCAGCAGCGTCCAGGAGAACACTGAAGCTTTCTTT.

The chain employs TRBV7-2 and TRBJ1-5; possibly TRBD1 for D (5 bases). Germline V lookup: CDR1 SGHTA, CDR2 FQGNSA. Trimming removed 1 base at V and 0 bases at J, with 19 bases between. The CDR3 extends over 19 amino acids. Here the CDR3 DNA reads TGTGCCAGCAGCTTAGGAAATGGGGGAGGAGGTTTTAGCAATCAGCCCCAGCATTTT. As protein: CASSLGNGGGGFSNQPQHF.

This chain links TRBV5-4 with TRBJ2-2, with 8 bases fitting TRBD2. J was trimmed by 2 bases and V by 2 bases; bases with no gene match: 8. The length of the CDR3 is 17 residues. CDR1 and CDR2 from the germline V gene are SGHNT and YYREEE (reference sequence). For the CDR3, the DNA is TGTGCCAGCAGCTTTACCCCCCTAGCGGGTAACACCGGGGAGCTGTTTTTT. This codes for CASSFTPLAGNTGELFF.

V and J are TRBV5-1 and TRBJ1-1; possibly TRBD1 for D (5 bases). Germline V gives CDR1 SGHRS, CDR2 YFSETQ. V was trimmed by 0 bases and J by 8 bases, leaving 11 bases between them. The CDR3 totals 13 residues. The CDR3 loop reads CASSLVGAREAFF. Written as DNA, the CDR3 is TGCGCCAGCAGCTTGGTAGGGGCCCGAGAAGCTTTCTTT. Together with reference TRBV5-1 and TRBJ1-1, the CDR3 gives the full variable domain: KAGVTQTPRYLIKTRGQQVTLSCSPISGHRSVSWYQQTPGQGLQFLFEYFSETQRNKGNFPGRFSGRQFSNSRSEMNVSTLELGDSALYLCASSLVGAREAFFGQGTRLTVV.

Here the CDR3 reads CASSLVSGSYEQYF. CDR3 nucleotide sequence: TGTGCCAGCAGCTTAGTTAGCGGGTCCTACGAGCAGTACTTC. The chain recombines TRBV5-8 with TRBJ2-7, with 7 bases identical to TRBD2. V dropped 2 bases and J dropped 1; count of bases not matched to a gene: 3. From germline, CDR1 is SGHTS and CDR2 YDEGEE. The CDR3 has 14 amino acids.

The chain couples TRBV5-8 to TRBJ1-1; D unresolved. In germline, CDR1 is SGHTS, CDR2 YDEGEE. This CDR3 has 15 amino acids. The V and J ends lost 3 bases and 0 bases respectively, with 12 bases between them. CDR3 region: CASSYSTRLNTEAFF. In DNA, the CDR3 is TGTGCCAGCAGCTACTCGACACGTCTGAACACTGAAGCTTTCTTT.

This chain links TRBV7-8 with TRBJ1-3; D unresolved. The CDR3 runs to 15 residues. The V and J ends lost 2 bases and 1 base respectively, with 9 bases between them. Germline V gene data show CDR1 as SGHVS and CDR2 as FQNEAQ. The CDR3 spells CASSLLRGSGNTIYF. Here the CDR3 DNA reads TGTGCCAGCAGCTTATTAAGAGGGTCTGGAAACACCATATATTTT.

The rearrangement links TRBV27 to TRBJ2-3; 9 bases are shared with TRBD2. This CDR3 contains 16 residues. Germline V gives CDR1 MNHEY, CDR2 SMNVEV (reference sequence). The V and J ends lost 4 bases and 5 bases, in that order; junction bases with no gene match: 10. CDR3 nucleotide sequence: TGTGCCAGCAGTTCCTCCATAGCGGGAGTAATAGATACGCAGTATTTT. Its protein is CASSSSIAGVIDTQYF.

This clone occurred once. This chain joins TRBV28 and TRBJ1-1; D remains unclear. Germline CDR1 is MDHEN and CDR2 is SYDVKM. Trimming left V 3 bases short and J 0 bases short, with 11 bases between. The CDR3 runs 15 residues. Here the CDR3 DNA reads TGTGCCAGCAGTTTGCGACTTCACATGAACACTGAAGCTTTCTTT. Translating gives CASSLRLHMNTEAFF.

The chain combines TRBV29-1 with TRBJ2-3; 9 bases fit TRBD1. CDR1 and CDR2 (germline): SQVTM, ANQGSEA. Germline trimming cut 4 bases from V and 5 bases from J; bases unmatched to any gene: 1. This CDR3 spans 12 amino acids. CDR3 sequence: CSVGGQGDTQYF. The CDR3, as DNA: TGCAGCGTTGGGGGACAGGGAGATACGCAGTATTTT.

The chain is built from TRBV4-1 and TRBJ1-5, with D uncertain. Germline V gives CDR1 MGHRA, CDR2 YSYEKL. The CDR3 length is 14 residues. Trimming cost V 2 bases and J 5 bases, with 10 bases left between them. The CDR3 DNA reads TGCGCCAGCAGCCAAACTTCCTTATATCAGCCCCAGCATTTT. Protein product: CASSQTSLYQPQHF.

This clone is a singleton in its sample. The chain joins TRBV6-1 to TRBJ2-6; maybe TRBD1 (5 bases). V lost 6 bases and J 3 bases, leaving 12 bases between the germline ends. There are 15 residues in the CDR3. CDR1 and CDR2 from the germline V gene are MNHNS and SASEGT. The DNA of the CDR3 is TGTGCCAGCAGCCCCCGGACATTTGGGGCCAACGTCCTGACTTTC. Protein: CASSPRTFGANVLTF.

The J gene is TRBJ2-1, the V gene TRBV5-1, with TRBD2 identical over 9 bases. The V gene's germline CDR1 is SGHRS and CDR2 YFSETQ. Unmatched junction bases numbered 7, after V lost 5 bases and J lost 10 bases. This CDR3 has 13 amino acids. The CDR3 DNA reads TGCGCCAGCAGGCTTTTAGCGGGAGACGAGCAGTTCTTC. Translated, it gives CASRLLAGDEQFF. Combining the CDR3 with reference TRBV5-1 and TRBJ2-1 gives the whole variable domain KAGVTQTPRYLIKTRGQQVTLSCSPISGHRSVSWYQQTPGQGLQFLFEYFSETQRNKGNFPGRFSGRQFSNSRSEMNVSTLELGDSALYLCASRLLAGDEQFFGPGTRLTVL.

The V call is TRBV14, the J call TRBJ1-4, with TRBD1 matching 9 bases. The CDR3 consists of 15 residues. Germline lookup yields CDR1 SGHDN and CDR2 FVKESK. With 3 bases clipped from V and 7 bases from J, the junction kept 6 bases outside the gene matches. The CDR3 bases are TGTGCCAGCAGCCAGGCCGGGACAGGGTTTGAAAAACTGTTTTTT. It specifies CASSQAGTGFEKLFF.

CDR3 nucleotides: TGTGCCAGCAGTACTGATCTCGGAGGTAGGGTCGAGCAGTACTTC. Translated: CASSTDLGGRVEQYF. The chain employs TRBV27 and TRBJ2-5, with D tentatively TRBD2 (5 bases). The DNA matches TRBJ2-7 better at its end, which makes the J call doubtful. The CDR3 length is 15 residues. Germline CDR1 MNHEY, CDR2 SMNVEV (reference sequence).

The chain is built from TRBV6-5 and TRBJ1-2, with 8 bases identical to TRBD1. The CDR3 runs to 14 residues. CDR1 and CDR2 from the germline V gene are MNHEY and SVGAGI. Germline trimming cut 5 bases from V and 6 bases from J; bases unmatched to any gene: 8. The CDR3 DNA reads as TGTGCCAGCAGTACCAGGACAGGGTATGATGGCTACACCTTC. It encodes CASSTRTGYDGYTF.

With regard to this clone: Other nucleotide sequences from this sample produce the same CDR3. The rearrangement uses TRBV5-1 and TRBJ2-7; TRBD2 matches at 12 bases. Germline V gene lookup returns CDR1 SGHRS and CDR2 YFSETQ. The CDR3 loop spans 15 amino acids. With V trimmed by 4 bases and J by 2 bases, 4 bases remained unmatched. CDR3 sequence: CASSSRTSGTYEQYF. CDR3 coding DNA: TGCGCCAGCAGCAGCAGGACTAGCGGGACCTACGAGCAGTACTTC. The whole variable domain, filled in from reference TRBV5-1 and TRBJ2-7, reads KAGVTQTPRYLIKTRGQQVTLSCSPISGHRSVSWYQQTPGQGLQFLFEYFSETQRNKGNFPGRFSGRQFSNSRSEMNVSTLELGDSALYLCASSSRTSGTYEQYFGPGTRLTVT.

This clone was seen only once. The V and J genes are TRBV2 and TRBJ2-1; tentatively, D is TRBD1 (6 bases). Germline CDR1 and CDR2: SNHLY and FYNNEI. CDR3 length: 14 amino acids. With 2 bases removed from V and 4 bases from J, the gap between germline ends came to 9 bases. The CDR3 protein is CASSERTDYNEQFF. The CDR3 coding sequence is TGTGCCAGCAGTGAACGGACAGATTACAATGAGCAGTTCTTC.

The table lists this clone with a count of one. This chain joins TRBV2 and TRBJ2-3; D is perhaps TRBD2 (6 bases). CDR1 SNHLY and CDR2 FYNNEI come from the germline V gene. This CDR3 contains 12 residues. Trimming cost V 6 bases and J 4 bases, with 8 bases left between them. The CDR3 loop reads CASRWEADTQYF. Written as DNA, the CDR3 is TGTGCCAGCAGGTGGGAGGCAGATACGCAGTATTTT.

The V gene is TRBV7-9, the J gene TRBJ2-7, with D possibly matching TRBD1 (6 bases). CDR1 is SEHNR, CDR2 FQNEAQ, per germline (reference sequence). The CDR3 consists of 14 residues. V was pared by 4 bases and J by 0 bases, with 10 bases between. The CDR3 region is CASSSTGFSYEQYF. The CDR3 nucleotides read TGTGCCAGCAGCTCCACAGGGTTCTCCTACGAGCAGTACTTC.

This chain joins TRBV11-2 and TRBJ1-5; D uncertain. Trimming took off 3 bases at V and 7 bases at J, with 16 bases between the two ends. Germline lookup yields CDR1 SGHAT and CDR2 FQNNGV. CDR3 length: 15 residues. CDR3 region: CASSFSIGSHQPQHF. The DNA for the CDR3 is TGTGCCAGCAGCTTTTCAATCGGGTCCCACCAGCCCCAGCATTTT.

This clone has a single count. The chain employs TRBV2 and TRBJ1-2; tentatively, D is TRBD1 (6 bases). The CDR3 extends over 14 amino acids. The germline V gene encodes CDR1 SNHLY and CDR2 FYNNEI. Trimming pared 1 base from V and 2 bases from J, leaving 8 bases between. The CDR3 loop reads CASSEEGQNYGYTF. The CDR3 DNA follows: TGTGCCAGCAGTGAAGAGGGACAAAACTATGGCTACACCTTC.

This chain links TRBV30 with TRBJ1-2; D may be TRBD1 (5 bases). The V and J ends lost 7 bases and 5 bases respectively, with 14 bases between them. Germline CDR1 GTSNPN, CDR2 SVGIG (reference sequence). CDR3 size: 12 residues. The CDR3 nucleotides read TGTGCCTCTCCCGGGGGGGGATATGGCTACACCTTC. This gives the protein CASPGGGYGYTF.

V gene TRBV29-1 combines with J gene TRBJ2-7, with D perhaps TRBD1 (5 bases). Per germline, CDR1 SQVTM and CDR2 ANQGSEA. The V end lost 5 bases, the J end lost 2 bases, and 10 bases lay between the germline ends. The CDR3 length is 12 residues. CDR3 in amino acids: CSVIGRAYEQYF. Written as DNA, the CDR3 is TGCAGCGTTATAGGCAGGGCCTACGAGCAGTACTTC.

The table lists this clone with a few counts. The genes are TRBV15 and TRBJ1-5, with 11 bases lining up with TRBD1. With 8 bases clipped from V and 3 bases from J, the junction kept 3 bases outside the gene matches. This CDR3 region has 14 residues. Germline CDR1 and CDR2: LNHNV and YYDKDF (reference sequence). The CDR3 is CATGQGADNQPQHF. The CDR3 nucleotides are TGTGCCACCGGACAGGGGGCGGACAATCAGCCCCAGCATTTT.

The chain carries TRBV5-1 and TRBJ2-1; maybe TRBD1 (7 bases). The CDR3 is 13 residues long. V lost 0 bases to trimming and J lost 10 bases, with 11 bases between them. In germline, CDR1 is SGHRS, CDR2 YFSETQ. The CDR3 DNA sequence: TGCGCCAGCAGCTTGGTAGGAGGGGGCGAGCAGTTCTTC. Its protein product is CASSLVGGGEQFF.